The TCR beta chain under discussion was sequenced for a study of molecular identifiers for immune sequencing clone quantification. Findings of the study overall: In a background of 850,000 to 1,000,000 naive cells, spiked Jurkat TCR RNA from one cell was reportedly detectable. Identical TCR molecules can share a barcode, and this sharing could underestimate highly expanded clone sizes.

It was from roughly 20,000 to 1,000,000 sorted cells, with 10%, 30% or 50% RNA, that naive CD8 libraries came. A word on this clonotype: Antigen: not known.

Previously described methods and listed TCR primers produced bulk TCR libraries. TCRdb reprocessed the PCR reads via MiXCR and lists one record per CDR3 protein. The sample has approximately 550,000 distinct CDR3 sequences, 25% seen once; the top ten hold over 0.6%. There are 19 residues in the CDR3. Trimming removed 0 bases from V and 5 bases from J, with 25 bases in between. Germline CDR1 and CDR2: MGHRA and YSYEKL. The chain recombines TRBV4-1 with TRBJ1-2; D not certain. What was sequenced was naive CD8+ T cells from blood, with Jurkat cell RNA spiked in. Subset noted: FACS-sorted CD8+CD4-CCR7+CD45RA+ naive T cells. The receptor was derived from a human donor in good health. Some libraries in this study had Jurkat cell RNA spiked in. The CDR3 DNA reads TGCGCCAGCAGCCAAGAACCTCCTTCGGGCTTTGTTGGGGAGTATGGCTACACCTTC. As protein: CASSQEPPSGFVGEYGYTF.